This is a list of T cell receptor beta chains from one sample in a study of T cell changes during pregnancy in multiple sclerosis. Only in-frame clones appear in the TCRdb table, and some are missing; sequencing was by immunoSEQ multiplex PCR. The profile shows 20,000 or so clones, 90% of them singletons. The specimen was CD8+ T cells from peripheral blood mononuclear cells, collected in the third trimester of pregnancy. The receptors originated from a female donor in good health, enrolled as a control in a pregnancy study. CDR3s include the opening cysteine and the closing phenylalanine or tryptophan. Each record gives: CDR3 protein, CDR3 DNA, V gene, D gene, clone size, J gene, CDR3 length. The D gene is left open where the match is weak. The size entry is marked missing in some rows and otherwise reads once, few, many or a size class.

CAVRTSGSSYNEQFF,TGTGCCGTACGGACTAGCGGTAGCTCCTACAATGAGCAGTTCTTC,TRBV19,TRBD2,NA,TRBJ2-1,15
CASKESRNEQYF,TGTGCCAGCAAGGAGAGTCGGAACGAGCAGTACTTC,TRBV2,NA,few,TRBJ2-7,12
CASRAECREKLFF,TGTGCCAGCAGAGCCGAGTGTCGAGAAAAACTGTTTTTT,TRBV2,NA,NA,TRBJ1-4,13
CSVVAANTEAFF,TGCAGCGTTGTGGCCGCGAACACTGAAGCTTTCTTT,TRBV29-1,NA,NA,TRBJ1-1,12
CASSRVSYNEQFF,TGTGCCAGCTCCAGGGTCTCCTACAATGAGCAGTTCTTC,TRBV7-9,NA,once,TRBJ2-1,13
CASSGIETGVDEQYF,TGTGCCAGCAGTGGTATTGAGACAGGGGTCGACGAGCAGTACTTC,TRBV2,TRBD1,NA,TRBJ2-7,15
CAISESWTGVEKLFF,TGTGCCATCAGTGAGTCCTGGACAGGCGTTGAAAAACTGTTTTTT,TRBV10-3,TRBD1,NA,TRBJ1-4,15
CASSLGSRRTGNSPLHF,TGTGCCAGCAGCTTAGGGTCCCGACGGACAGGCAATTCACCCCTCCACTTT,TRBV7-8,TRBD1,NA,TRBJ1-6,17
CASSQSTGDGYTF,TGTGCCAGCAGCCAATCTACAGGGGATGGCTACACCTTC,TRBV16,TRBD1,NA,TRBJ1-2,13
CASRLRGTGELFF,TGTGCCAGCAGGCTAAGGGGCACCGGGGAGCTGTTTTTT,TRBV27,NA,NA,TRBJ2-2,13
CASSSPGDSNQPQHF,TGTGCCAGCAGCTCTCCAGGCGATAGCAATCAGCCCCAGCATTTT,TRBV5-8,NA,NA,TRBJ1-5,15
CASSEGGISNEQYF,TGTGCCAGCAGTGAAGGCGGAATCAGTAACGAGCAGTACTTC,TRBV2,NA,once,TRBJ2-7,14
CASSYDRSYEQYF,TGTGCCAGCAGCTACGACAGGTCCTACGAGCAGTACTTC,TRBV21-1,NA,NA,TRBJ2-7,13
CASSQIIGSYEQYF,TGCGCCAGCAGCCAAATTATCGGCTCCTACGAGCAGTACTTC,TRBV4-1,NA,NA,TRBJ2-7,14
CASSPRSRVVNTEAFF,TGTGCCAGCAGCCCCCGGTCCCGCGTGGTGAACACTGAAGCTTTCTTT,TRBV7-9,NA,NA,TRBJ1-1,16
CARGTNSYNEQFF,TGTGCCAGAGGGACAAATTCCTACAATGAGCAGTTCTTC,TRBV2,NA,NA,TRBJ2-1,13
CASCGQGNNEQFF,TGTGCCAGCTGCGGACAGGGTAACAATGAGCAGTTCTTC,TRBV27,TRBD1,NA,TRBJ2-1,13
CASSVYSGGYNEQFF,TGTGCCAGCAGCGTATATAGCGGGGGGTACAATGAGCAGTTCTTC,TRBV9,TRBD2,NA,TRBJ2-1,15
CASSFDPSSYEQYF,TGTGCCAGCAGCTTCGACCCTAGCTCCTACGAGCAGTACTTC,TRBV11-2,NA,NA,TRBJ2-7,14
CASSTRKKDRNSGANVLTF,TGTGCCAGCAGCACCCGTAAGAAGGACAGGAACTCTGGGGCCAACGTCCTGACTTTC,TRBV21-1,NA,NA,TRBJ2-6,19
CASRLAGGNEQFF,TGTGCCAGCAGACTAGCGGGAGGAAATGAGCAGTTCTTC,TRBV27,TRBD2,NA,TRBJ2-1,13
CSVDRGDRGPTGANVLTF,TGCAGCGTTGATAGGGGGGACAGGGGGCCTACGGGGGCCAACGTCCTGACTTTC,TRBV29-1,TRBD1,NA,TRBJ2-6,18
CASSLRTSGRAGETQYF,TGTGCCAGCAGCTTGCGGACTAGCGGGAGGGCCGGGGAGACCCAGTACTTC,TRBV7-9,TRBD2,NA,TRBJ2-5,17
CASSQGGRGITDTQYF,TGCGCCAGCAGTCAAGGGGGCAGGGGGATCACAGATACGCAGTATTTT,TRBV4-1,TRBD1,NA,TRBJ2-3,16
CASSSVGTQGISEQFF,TGTGCCAGCAGCTCCGTTGGGACACAAGGTATCAGTGAGCAGTTCTTC,TRBV28,NA,NA,TRBJ2-1,16
CAISYRGLNTEAFF,TGTGCCATCAGCTACAGGGGGCTGAACACTGAAGCTTTCTTT,TRBV10-3,TRBD1,NA,TRBJ1-1,14
CASSSRTSANNEQFF,TGCGCCAGCAGCTCACGGACTAGCGCTAACAATGAGCAGTTCTTC,TRBV5-1,TRBD2,NA,TRBJ2-1,15
CAWSVGGSSYNSPLHF,TGTGCCTGGAGTGTAGGGGGCAGCTCCTATAATTCACCCCTCCACTTT,TRBV30,TRBD1,NA,TRBJ1-6,16
CASSLLAGVSETQYF,TGTGCCAGCAGTTTACTAGCGGGAGTGTCGGAGACCCAGTACTTC,TRBV27,TRBD2,once,TRBJ2-5,15
CASSPPRGSRAEAFF,TGTGCCAGCAGCCCTCCCCGGGGGTCCCGGGCTGAAGCTTTCTTT,TRBV7-9,NA,NA,TRBJ1-1,15
CASSLEHYEQYF,TGTGCCAGCAGCTTGGAGCACTACGAGCAGTACTTC,TRBV5-4,NA,NA,TRBJ2-7,12
CASSLTSGRYTDTQYF,TGTGCCAGCAGTCTAACTAGCGGGAGGTACACAGATACGCAGTATTTT,TRBV27,TRBD2,NA,TRBJ2-3,16
CASSPGQLGYKQYF,TGTGCCAGCAGCCCGGGACAGTTGGGCTACAAGCAGTACTTC,TRBV6-1,TRBD1,once,TRBJ2-7,14
CASSLGRDWEQFF,TGTGCCAGCAGCTTAGGCCGGGACTGGGAGCAGTTCTTC,TRBV13,NA,NA,TRBJ2-1,13
CSVDPSDDRGLRFTDTQYF,TGCAGCGTTGACCCTAGCGACGATAGGGGCCTTAGATTCACAGATACGCAGTATTTT,TRBV29-1,NA,NA,TRBJ2-3,19
CASSLLADNEQFF,TGTGCCAGCAGCCTACTCGCCGACAATGAGCAGTTCTTC,TRBV7-8,NA,NA,TRBJ2-1,13
CASSSPGTRYYEQYF,TGTGCCAGCAGTTCCCCCGGGACAAGATACTACGAGCAGTACTTC,TRBV28,NA,NA,TRBJ2-7,15
CASSLGGRGAYEQYF,TGTGCCAGCAGTTTAGGAGGGAGAGGGGCCTACGAGCAGTACTTC,TRBV27,NA,NA,TRBJ2-7,15
CASSIILQADEQYF,TGTGCCAGTAGTATAATTCTACAGGCTGACGAGCAGTACTTC,TRBV19,NA,few,TRBJ2-7,14
CASSSPMSSYNEQFF,TGTGCCAGCAGCTCCCCAATGAGCTCCTACAATGAGCAGTTCTTC,TRBV7-8,NA,once,TRBJ2-1,15
CAIIHPLRRGTGELFF,TGTGCCATTATCCACCCCCTGCGGCGGGGTACCGGGGAGCTGTTTTTT,TRBV7-2,NA,NA,TRBJ2-2,16
CASSLDGTYEQYF,TGCGCCAGCAGCTTGGACGGGACCTACGAGCAGTACTTC,TRBV5-1,NA,NA,TRBJ2-7,13